The entry below gives a single T cell receptor beta chain sequence along with its context. Its specificity is not known. TCRdb re-called the 5' RACE reads and gives one entry per CDR3 protein, without DNA. Its listing shows about 160,000 distinct CDR3 sequences. This sample was taken from a study of monozygotic twins with inflammatory bowel disease. Study conclusions and caveats: IBD patients shared fewer clonotypes with other individuals than healthy twins, especially patients with disease activity signs. Some repertoire variability may stem from patients' differing immunosuppressive treatments.

Whole-blood RNA isolation (total RNA) proceeded without T cell sorting. The material sequenced was blood. The sequence came from a human donor with ulcerative colitis or Crohn's disease, or a healthy co-twin of an affected twin (not recorded which).

CDR3 loop: CASSQVGTTGNTIYF. The rearrangement uses TRBV3-1 and TRBJ1-3; with no DNA, the TCRdb D assignment of TRBD1 cannot be verified. The V gene's germline CDR1 is LGHDT and CDR2 YNNKEL (reference sequence). The CDR3 length is 15 residues.